Listed here is a single T cell receptor (beta chain). The antigen is undetermined. The data stem from a study of identical twins. Study conclusions and caveats: Twin pairs had excess sharing that was weaker in beta out-of-frame sequences. Within twin pairs, the out-of-frame alpha sequences they shared showed excess low generation probability. These conclusions were based on statistical analysis (cross-sectional, not following the same donors).

A universal primer site was incorporated via template switching, and the cDNA contained unique molecular identifiers. A single record per CDR3 protein comes from TCRdb applying MiXCR to the 5' RACE reads. The table records about 700,000 distinct CDR3 sequences, 8.6% of them present only once. V gave up 5 bases and J gave up 3 bases, with 22 bases separating them. This CDR3 comprises 17 residues. In germline, CDR1 is MDHEN, CDR2 SYDVKM. These data are also associated with another study on yellow fever vaccine responses in identical twins.

The sequencing input was PBMCs. The source is a woman aged 18-29 years in good health. V gene TRBV28 combines with J gene TRBJ1-2, with D possibly matching TRBD1 (6 bases). CDR3 nucleotides: TGTGCCAGCAGTATCGCCGGGGAGACAGGCACGTACTATGGCTACACCTTC. Protein product: CASSIAGETGTYYGYTF.